The present T cell receptor beta chain was sequenced within a study of T cells after yellow fever vaccination. TCRdb reprocessed the 5' RACE reads via MiXCR and lists one record per CDR3 protein. The sample carries a few hundred thousand distinct CDR3 sequences, approximately 10% recorded once. Regarding the study as a whole: Boosting was followed by the reappearance of most primary-vaccination clones (96% CD4, about 90% CD8). Contamination by abundant bulk-population clonotypes could be present in FACS-sorted repertoires.

This clonotype has only a few counts. What it recognizes is unknown. The CDR3 has 11 residues. Germline CDR1 and CDR2: SGHDT and YYEEEE. V was shortened by 5 bases and J by 1 base, with 2 bases between the two germline ends. This sequence joins TRBV5-6 and TRBJ2-3; no clear D gene. The sample consisted of CD4+ T cells sorted from PBMCs, taken 5 days after the yellow fever booster vaccination. The receptor was derived from a man aged 18-30 years who received the YFV17D yellow fever vaccine. The DNA for the CDR3 is TGTGCCAGCAGGGGCACAGATACGCAGTATTTT. It yields the protein CASRGTDTQYF.